This TCR beta chain is drawn from a study of OX40 agonist ivuxolimab in advanced cancers. Turning to the study itself: Hepatocellular carcinoma, melanoma, renal cell or head and neck cancer affected the dose-escalation patients. The group had a mean age of 60 years, ranged from 23 to 79, and was around 82% male. Partial responses, seen in three patients, involved one hepatocellular carcinoma and two cutaneous melanomas.

TCRdb keeps only in-frame clones here, not all; method: immunoSEQ multiplex PCR. The sample contains more than 45,000 clones, 88% of which appear only once. There are 16 residues in the CDR3. V dropped 1 base and J dropped 0 bases, with 10 bases sitting between them. Germline V CDR1 and CDR2: SGHTA, FQGNSA. General observations from the study: CD8+ T cells (on average) carried more expanded clones than CD4+ T cells.

Regarding this clone: What it binds is unknown.

V usage is TRBV7-2 and J usage is TRBJ1-5; tentative D call: TRBD1 (5 bases). The sequences come from CD4+ or CD8+ T cells sorted from blood, collected in a trial of the OX40 agonist ivuxolimab. This clonotype was sampled from an adult with an advanced solid tumor such as melanoma, head and neck, liver or kidney cancer. In DNA form, the CDR3 reads TGTGCCAGCAGCTTAGGGGCAGGGAATAGCAATCAGCCCCAGCATTTT. Protein: CASSLGAGNSNQPQHF.